These 28 T cell receptor beta chains came from one sample sequenced in a study of post-analysis software for immune sequencing data. Study-level results: TRBV segments more frequent in patients than in controls numbered roughly 5 and included TRBV5-6, TRBV5-1 and TRBV20-1.

Unique molecular identifiers tagged the TCR beta cDNA libraries. Each CDR3 protein is one row after TCRdb ran MiXCR on the PCR reads. The sample lists 820,000 or so distinct CDR3 sequences; about 50% were seen once. Antigens of these TCRs are unknown. Sequenced sample: blood. The receptors originated from a girl aged 10 to 17 with multiple sclerosis.

V usage is TRBV5-1 and J usage is TRBJ2-7; 9 nucleotides line up with TRBD2. Unmatched junction bases numbered 11, after V lost 6 bases and J lost 7 bases. This CDR3 has 14 amino acids. The germline CDR1 and CDR2 sequences are SGHRS and YFSETQ. CDR3 nucleotides: TGCGCCAGCACCGCGGGAGGGGGCGCGAATGAGCAGTACTTC. Encoded protein: CASTAGGGANEQYF. Based on the CDR3 plus reference TRBV5-1 and TRBJ2-7, the full variable domain is KAGVTQTPRYLIKTRGQQVTLSCSPISGHRSVSWYQQTPGQGLQFLFEYFSETQRNKGNFPGRFSGRQFSNSRSEMNVSTLELGDSALYLCASTAGGGANEQYFGPGTRLTVT.

The chain links TRBV28 to TRBJ2-5; TRBD1 is a possible D gene (5 bases). V was shortened by 1 base and J by 5 bases, with 17 bases between the two germline ends. This CDR3 region has 16 residues. The germline gives CDR1 MDHEN, CDR2 SYDVKM. The CDR3 DNA reads TGTGCCAGCAGTTTATACCTAGACAGCGACGAGGAGACCCAGTACTTC. The encoded protein is CASSLYLDSDEETQYF.

The gene calls are TRBV5-1 and TRBJ2-5, with 7 nucleotides matching TRBD1. With the DNA end fitting TRBJ2-7 better, the J assignment may be wrong. This CDR3 spans 15 amino acids. Germline CDR1 and CDR2: SGHRS and YFSETQ. Here the CDR3 reads CASSPGSRGIYEQYF. The DNA of the CDR3 is TGCGCCAGCAGCCCGGGAAGCAGGGGGATCTACGAGCAGTACTTC.

In DNA form, the CDR3 reads TGCAGTGCTAGTAAGGGGTCCGGGAACTATGGCTACACCTTC. Translated, it gives CSASKGSGNYGYTF. The rearrangement links TRBV20-1 to TRBJ1-2; D may be TRBD1 (5 bases). The germline gives CDR1 DFQATT, CDR2 SNEGSKA (reference sequence). The CDR3 is 14 residues long. Trimming shortened V by 3 bases and J by 2 bases, and 13 bases separated the two germline ends.

This chain joins TRBV6-2 or TRBV6-3 and TRBJ2-7; maybe TRBD2 (5 bases). The J call may be wrong; the DNA end is better matched by TRBJ2-5. Germline CDR1 and CDR2: MNHEY and SVGEGT. This CDR3 has 14 amino acids. CDR3: CASSYTASWETQYF. The CDR3 DNA reads TGTGCCAGCAGTTACACGGCTAGCTGGGAGACCCAGTACTTC.

This clonotype has a handful of counts. The rearrangement uses TRBV20-1 and TRBJ2-1; 9 nucleotides line up with TRBD2. The J call may be faulty, since TRBJ2-7 better matches the DNA end. Per the germline V gene, CDR1 is DFQATT and CDR2 is SNEGSKA (reference sequence). This CDR3 has 13 residues. The CDR3 loop is CSARGTSDNEQYF. The CDR3 nucleotides are TGCAGTGCTAGAGGGACTAGCGACAACGAGCAGTACTTC.

The V gene is TRBV20-1, the J gene TRBJ2-7; the D gene is possibly TRBD2 (7 bases). Germline loops: CDR1 DFQATT, CDR2 SNEGSKA (reference sequence). The CDR3 sequence is 15 residues long. V was cut by 1 base and J by 7 bases, with 20 bases left in between. Here the CDR3 DNA reads TGCAGTGCTAGAGTAGGGGGGGCTCCTTACAATGAGCAGTACTTC. This codes for CSARVGGAPYNEQYF.

Of note for this clonotype: A much more abundant neighbour one base away suggests this may be a read error. J is TRBJ2-2 and V is TRBV20-1; TRBD2 matches 8 bases. Losses at the gene ends were 4 bases for V and 6 bases for J; bases not matched to a gene: 7. The CDR3 has 14 residues. CDR1 and CDR2 (germline): DFQATT, SNEGSKA (reference sequence). The CDR3, as DNA: TGCAGTGCTAAACCGGGACTAGTGGCCGGGGAGCTGTTTTTT. This translates into CSAKPGLVAGELFF.

The CDR3 loop reads CSVVGGNANQPQHF. The CDR3 DNA reads TGCAGCGTTGTCGGAGGGAATGCCAATCAGCCCCAGCATTTT. V usage is TRBV29-1 and J usage is TRBJ1-5; D is undetermined. Germline CDR1 reads SQVTM; CDR2 reads ANQGSEA. The CDR3 is made up of 14 amino acids. With 4 bases removed from V and 3 bases from J, the gap between germline ends came to 13 bases. The full variable domain, with the rest looked up from reference TRBV29-1 and TRBJ1-5, is SAVISQKPSRDICQRGTSLTIQCQVDSQVTMMFWYRQQPGQSLTLIATANQGSEATYESGFVIDKFPISRPNLTFSTLTVSNMSPEDSSIYLCSVVGGNANQPQHFGDGTRLSIL.

This clonotype was recorded a few times. The rearrangement links TRBV6-6 to TRBJ1-2, with a weak D call TRBD1 (6 bases). The CDR3 totals 13 residues. Germline CDR1 MNHNY, CDR2 SVGAGI (reference sequence). Trimming pared 8 bases from V and 10 bases from J, leaving 20 bases between. The CDR3 loop is CASLPPGTSSYTF. As DNA, the CDR3 is TGTGCCAGCCTACCTCCGGGGACATCTTCCTACACCTTC.

The chain links TRBV20-1 to TRBJ2-7; TRBD1 matches at 9 bases. This CDR3 comprises 16 residues. The junction had 12 bases not matched to a gene; V was cut back by 6 bases and J by 0 bases. The germline gives CDR1 DFQATT, CDR2 SNEGSKA (reference sequence). Here the CDR3 reads CSANSRTGALSYEQYF. DNA of the CDR3: TGCAGTGCAAACTCCAGGACAGGGGCCCTCTCCTACGAGCAGTACTTC.

This rearrangement joins TRBV12-3 or TRBV12-4 to TRBJ1-2; TRBD1 agrees at 7 bases. The CDR3 sequence is 16 residues long. V was pared by 6 bases and J by 1 base, with 11 bases of the junction left unmatched. The CDR3 nucleotides read TGTGCCAGCAGGTGGCTCGGACAGGAAATTAACTATGGCTACACCTTC. Its protein is CASRWLGQEINYGYTF.

With respect to this clonotype: One end of the junction is discordant with germline, which a read error may explain. V usage is TRBV5-1 and J usage is TRBJ2-5, with D possibly called TRBD1 or TRBD2 (6 bases each). This CDR3 region has 16 residues. Germline-derived CDR1 and CDR2 are SGHRS and YFSETQ. The CDR3 region has the DNA TGCGCCAGCAGCTTGTTCGGGGGCAAAGGGGTAGAGATCCAGTACTTC. Translation gives CASSLFGGKGVEIQYF. The entire variable domain, with the rest obtained from reference TRBV5-1 and TRBJ2-5, is as follows: KAGVTQTPRYLIKTRGQQVTLSCSPISGHRSVSWYQQTPGQGLQFLFEYFSETQRNKGNFPGRFSGRQFSNSRSEMNVSTLELGDSALYLCASSLFGGKGVEIQYFGPGTRLLVL.

J is TRBJ2-3 and V is TRBV10-3, with D perhaps TRBD1 (6 bases). The CDR3 is 15 amino acids. Deletions cut 6 bases from V and 3 bases from J, with 16 bases between. Germline values: CDR1 ENHRY, CDR2 SYGVKD. The CDR3 spells CAISSGQQPTDTQYF. For the CDR3, the DNA is TGTGCCATCAGCTCCGGACAGCAACCTACAGATACGCAGTATTTT.

This clonotype was picked up a small number of times. The chain is built from TRBV5-1 and TRBJ2-4; maybe TRBD1 (6 bases). TRBJ2-7 matches the DNA end more closely, so the J call is doubtful. Germline V gene data show CDR1 as SGHRS and CDR2 as YFSETQ. The CDR3 spans 15 residues. The CDR3: CASSLRRDNIYEQYF. CDR3 DNA sequence: TGCGCCAGCAGCTTGCGCCGGGACAACATCTACGAGCAGTACTTC.

The V and J genes are TRBV27 and TRBJ2-1; tentatively, D is TRBD1 (6 bases). V lost 5 bases and J lost 0, with 14 bases in between. The CDR3 sequence is 16 residues long. CDR1 and CDR2 from the germline V gene are MNHEY and SMNVEV (reference sequence). The CDR3 sequence: CASSHQGPSSYNEQFF. In DNA form, the CDR3 reads TGTGCCAGCAGTCACCAGGGGCCCAGCTCCTACAATGAGCAGTTCTTC.

This rearrangement joins TRBV29-1 to TRBJ2-7, with D hard to call. Germline CDR1 reads SQVTM; CDR2 reads ANQGSEA. Trimming took 6 bases from V and 2 from J, leaving 14 bases between them. This CDR3 spans 13 amino acids. CDR3 region: CSVAGQLTYEQYF. DNA for the CDR3: TGCAGCGTGGCCGGGCAGTTGACCTACGAGCAGTACTTC.

The count of this clonotype is one. The chain links TRBV29-1 to TRBJ2-5; D is tentatively TRBD1 or TRBD2 (5 bases each). Per the germline V gene, CDR1 is SQVTM and CDR2 is ANQGSEA. V lost 3 bases to trimming and J lost 2 bases, with 13 bases between them. The CDR3 is 14 amino acids. CDR3 DNA sequence: TGCAGCGTTGAGAGGGCAGGGCGACAAGAGACCCAGTACTTC. Encoded protein: CSVERAGRQETQYF.

The chain has TRBV30 and TRBJ2-7; TRBD2 matches 12 bases. The J segment lost 5 bases and the V segment lost 1 base, leaving 3 bases of the junction unmatched. The CDR3 loop spans 14 amino acids. The germline gives CDR1 GTSNPN, CDR2 SVGIG (reference sequence). CDR3 region: CAWSGLAGVHEQYF. The CDR3 nucleotides read TGTGCCTGGAGTGGACTAGCGGGAGTACACGAGCAGTACTTC.

Regarding this clonotype: One junction end does not reproduce the germline sequence, and a read error may be involved. J is TRBJ2-5 and V is TRBV25-1; TRBD1 might be the D (6 bases). Gene TRBJ2-7 matches the end of the DNA better, so the J call may be wrong. The CDR3 extends over 15 amino acids. Per the germline V gene, CDR1 is MGHDK and CDR2 is SYGVNS. CDR3 protein: CASSELSGASNEQYF. The DNA of the CDR3 is TGTGCCAGCAGTGAATTGTCAGGGGCCTCCAACGAGCAGTACTTC.

The chain combines TRBV12-3 or TRBV12-4 with TRBJ2-6, with 7 bases matching TRBD2. The V gene end was trimmed by 6 bases and the J gene end by 0 bases; junction bases not matched to a gene: 11. The CDR3 sequence is 18 residues long. CDR3 region: CASRWGLQRGSGANVLTF. As DNA, the CDR3 is TGTGCCAGCAGATGGGGTCTTCAGCGGGGCTCTGGGGCCAACGTCCTGACTTTC.

This chain links TRBV10-3 with TRBJ2-4, with TRBD2 matching over 8 bases. TRBJ2-7 explains the end of the DNA better; the J call may be wrong. Per germline, CDR1 ENHRY and CDR2 SYGVKD. CDR3 length: 11 amino acids. CDR3 nucleotides: TGTGCCACTACGCGGGAGGCCGAGCAGTACTTC. It yields the protein CATTREAEQYF.

The chain links TRBV5-1 to TRBJ1-2, with a tentative D call TRBD1 (5 bases). V dropped 0 bases and J dropped 2 bases, with 8 bases sitting between them. CDR1 SGHRS and CDR2 YFSETQ come from the germline V gene. This CDR3 has 14 amino acids. CDR3 amino acids: CASSLVGENYGYTF. The CDR3 DNA follows: TGCGCCAGCAGCTTGGTAGGGGAAAACTATGGCTACACCTTC.

This clonotype was seen a handful of times. The genes are TRBV20-1 and TRBJ2-3; TRBD1 might be the D (7 bases). V was cut by 0 bases and J by 11 bases, with 15 bases left in between. Germline V lookup: CDR1 DFQATT, CDR2 SNEGSKA (reference sequence). The CDR3 sequence is 13 residues long. CDR3 amino acids: CSARDPTGRLQYF. The CDR3 DNA sequence: TGCAGTGCTAGAGATCCGACAGGGAGGCTGCAGTATTTT.

The chain has TRBV12-3 or TRBV12-4 and TRBJ2-1; a weak D match, TRBD2 (5 bases). V shed 6 bases and J shed 4 bases, with 10 bases lying between them. The CDR3 covers 13 residues. The chain's CDR3 is CASSPRGYNEQFF. The CDR3 DNA reads TGTGCCAGCAGCCCCCGGGGTTACAATGAGCAGTTCTTC.

The gene calls are TRBV7-9 and TRBJ2-3, with 11 bases that match TRBD2. Germline loops: CDR1 SEHNR, CDR2 FQNEAQ (reference sequence). V gave up 6 bases and J gave up 7 bases; unmatched junction bases: 6. The CDR3 has 14 amino acids. This CDR3 is CASRLAGVMNTQYF. The CDR3 DNA is TGTGCCAGCAGACTAGCGGGAGTCATGAATACGCAGTATTTT. Combining the CDR3 with reference TRBV7-9 and TRBJ2-3 gives the whole variable domain DTGVSQNPRHKITKRGQNVTFRCDPISEHNRLYWYRQTLGQGPEFLTYFQNEAQLEKSRLLSDRFSAERPKGSFSTLEIQRTEQGDSAMYLCASRLAGVMNTQYFGPGTRLTVL.

This sequence joins TRBV7-2 and TRBJ2-6; maybe TRBD1 (5 bases). The CDR3 is made up of 17 amino acids. Trimming took 2 bases from V and 0 from J, leaving 11 bases between them. Per the germline V gene, CDR1 is SGHTA and CDR2 is FQGNSA. As DNA, the CDR3 is TGTGCCAGCAGCTTACAGGGCCACTACTCTGGGGCCAACGTCCTGACTTTC. This translates into CASSLQGHYSGANVLTF.

The chain has TRBV12-3 or TRBV12-4 and TRBJ1-2, with 9 positions matching TRBD1. V dropped 3 bases and J dropped 4; count of bases not matched to a gene: 6. The CDR3 covers 15 residues. The CDR3 sequence is CASSFRTGAGYGYTF. The DNA of the CDR3 is TGTGCCAGCAGTTTCAGGACAGGGGCGGGCTATGGCTACACCTTC.